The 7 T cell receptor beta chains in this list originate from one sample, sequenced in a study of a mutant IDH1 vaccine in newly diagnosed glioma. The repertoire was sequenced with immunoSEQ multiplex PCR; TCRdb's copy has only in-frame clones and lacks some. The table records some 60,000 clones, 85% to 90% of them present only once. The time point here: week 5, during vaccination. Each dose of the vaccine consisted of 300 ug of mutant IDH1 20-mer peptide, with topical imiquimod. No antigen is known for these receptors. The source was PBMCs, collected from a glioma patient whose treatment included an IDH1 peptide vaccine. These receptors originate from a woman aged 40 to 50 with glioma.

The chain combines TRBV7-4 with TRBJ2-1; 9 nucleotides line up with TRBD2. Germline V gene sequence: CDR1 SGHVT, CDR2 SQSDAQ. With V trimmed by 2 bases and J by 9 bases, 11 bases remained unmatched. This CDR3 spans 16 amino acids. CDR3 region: CASSLLRREGQSEQFF. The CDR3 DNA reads TGTGCCAGCAGCTTACTTCGGCGGGAGGGCCAATCTGAGCAGTTCTTC.

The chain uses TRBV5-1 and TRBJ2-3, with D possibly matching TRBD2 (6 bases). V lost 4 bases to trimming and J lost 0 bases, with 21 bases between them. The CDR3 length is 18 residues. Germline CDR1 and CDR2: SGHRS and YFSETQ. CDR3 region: CASSVGDGTSTSTDTQYF. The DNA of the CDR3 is TGCGCCAGCAGCGTGGGAGATGGGACTTCCACAAGCACAGATACGCAGTATTTT.

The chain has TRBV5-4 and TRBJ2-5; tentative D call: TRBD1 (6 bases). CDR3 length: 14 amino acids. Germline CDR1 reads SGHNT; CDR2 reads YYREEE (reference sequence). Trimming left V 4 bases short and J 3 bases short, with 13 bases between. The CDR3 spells CASSPPGVKETQYF. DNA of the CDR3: TGTGCCAGCAGCCCGCCAGGGGTAAAAGAGACCCAGTACTTC.

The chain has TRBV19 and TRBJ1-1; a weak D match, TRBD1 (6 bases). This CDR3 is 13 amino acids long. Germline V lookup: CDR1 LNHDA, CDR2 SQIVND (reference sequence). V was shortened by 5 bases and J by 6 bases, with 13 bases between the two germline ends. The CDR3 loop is CASSQGQGSEAFF. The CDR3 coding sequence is TGTGCCAGTAGTCAGGGGCAGGGATCTGAAGCTTTCTTT. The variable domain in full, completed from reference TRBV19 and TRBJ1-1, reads DGGITQSPKYLFRKEGQNVTLSCEQNLNHDAMYWYRQDPGQGLRLIYYSQIVNDFQKGDIAEGYSVSREKKESFPLTVTSAQKNPTAFYLCASSQGQGSEAFFGQGTRLTVV.

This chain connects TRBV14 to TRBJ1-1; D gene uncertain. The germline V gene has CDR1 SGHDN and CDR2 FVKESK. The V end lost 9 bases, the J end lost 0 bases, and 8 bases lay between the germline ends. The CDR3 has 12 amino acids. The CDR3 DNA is TGTGCCAGTGCAGACCTGAACACTGAAGCTTTCTTT. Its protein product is CASADLNTEAFF.

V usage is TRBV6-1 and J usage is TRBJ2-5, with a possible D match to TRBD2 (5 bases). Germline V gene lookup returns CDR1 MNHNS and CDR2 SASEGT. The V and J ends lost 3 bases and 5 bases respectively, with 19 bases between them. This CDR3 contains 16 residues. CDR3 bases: TGTGCCAGCAGTGAGATCGGGGTTGGGGTAGGGGAGACCCAGTACTTC. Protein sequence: CASSEIGVGVGETQYF.

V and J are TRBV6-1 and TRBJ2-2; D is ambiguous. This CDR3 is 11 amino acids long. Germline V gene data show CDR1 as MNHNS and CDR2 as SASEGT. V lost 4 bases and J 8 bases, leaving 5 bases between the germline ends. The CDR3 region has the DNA TGTGCCAGCAGTGTTTGGGGGGAGCTGTTTTTT. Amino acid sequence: CASSVWGELFF.